A selection of T cell receptor beta chains follows, all from one sample in a study of T-cell reconstitution after alpha-beta-depleted transplantation in children. TCRdb analysed the PCR reads with MiXCR anew, one entry per CDR3 protein. The sample has about 210,000 distinct CDR3 sequences, approximately 19% seen once; the top ten hold about 41%. The specimen comprised PBMCs, mostly from graft donor cells, sampled 360 days after TCRalphabeta/CD19-depleted stem cell transplant. The receptors stem from a male patient aged 2-9 years who had a stem cell transplant for acute lymphoblastic leukemia, so the T cells may come from the graft donor. Each CDR3 is given with its conserved first and last residue. Fields, in order: J gene, clone size, D gene, V gene, CDR3 DNA, CDR3 protein. A D gene is named only where the DNA matches it firmly. Clone size, where shown, is once, few, many, or a class for clones that have expanded.

>TRBJ1-6|.|TRBD1|TRBV6-1
TGTGCCAGCAGTACGCCGGGACAGCGAGACAGCTCCTATAATTCACCCCTCCACTTT
CASSTPGQRDSSYNSPLHF
>TRBJ1-1|.|.|TRBV6-5
TGTGCCAGCAGTTACGCCGGGGGCATGAACACTGAAGCTTTCTTT
CASSYAGGMNTEAFF
>TRBJ2-1|.|TRBD2|TRBV3-1
TGTGCCAGCAGCCAAGGCTTTCTAGCGGGGCAGCTGAATGAGCAGTTCTTC
CASSQGFLAGQLNEQFF
>TRBJ2-5|.|.|TRBV5-1
TGCGCCAGCAGCTCCCTGATTGACAGGAAGAAGACCCAGTACTTC
CASSSLIDRKKTQYF
>TRBJ1-4|.|.|TRBV29-1
TGCAGCGTTGGGGGCGGAGATAATGAAAAACTGTTTTTT
CSVGGGDNEKLFF
>TRBJ1-2|many|TRBD1|TRBV7-8
TGTGCCAGCAGCTTAATTGGACAGGGATATGGCTACACCTTC
CASSLIGQGYGYTF
>TRBJ2-2|few|.|TRBV11-3
TGTGCCAGCAGCTTGGGGGTCCACAGCACCGGGGAGCTGTTTTTT
CASSLGVHSTGELFF
>TRBJ2-5|.|.|TRBV3-1
TGTGCCAGCAGCCCAAGGGGGAACCAAGAGACCCAGTACTTC
CASSPRGNQETQYF
>TRBJ1-5|.|.|TRBV4-3
TGCGCCAGCAGCCCGACGGTTGATCAGCCCCAGCATTTT
CASSPTVDQPQHF
>TRBJ2-7|.|TRBD2|TRBV20-1
TGCAGTGCTGAACTAGCGGGAGGCTCCTACGAGCAGTACTTC
CSAELAGGSYEQYF
>TRBJ1-2|few|TRBD1|TRBV5-1
TGCGCCAGCAGCTTGGTCCAGGGGGCCGGGGGAAACTATGGCTACACCTTC
CASSLVQGAGGNYGYTF